The entry below describes one T cell receptor beta chain. Antigen: not known. TCRdb's copy holds only in-frame clones and misses some; the assay was immunoSEQ multiplex PCR. The sample consists of 64,000 or so clones, just under 80% of them appearing once. Looked up from germline, CDR1 is MNHEY and CDR2 is SVGAGI. The CDR3 has 15 amino acids. Trimming at V came to 3 bases and at J to 6 bases, leaving 5 bases not matched to a gene. The source of the sample is a study of vaccination effects on CD4 cells after COVID-19. Whole-study findings and limits: Early post-infection timepoints were missing from the study, which also had few convalescent patients.

Antigen-specific CD4+ T cells were expanded (with viral peptide pools) by the ViraFEST assay ahead of sequencing. Following culture for around 9 days, CD4+ T cells were isolated. Everyone in the study got two shots of either the BNT162b2 or mRNA-1273 vaccine. The vaccine recipients had no prior SARS-CoV-2 infection, with negative nucleocapsid antibodies. Both day 3 and day 7 saw half the medium replaced with IL-2 medium. The sequence came from a human donor who received a COVID-19 vaccine. The chain carries TRBV6-5 and TRBJ2-3, with TRBD1 matching 11 bases. The starting material was CD4+ T cells from PBMCs cultured with HCoV-OC43 spike peptides, obtained after COVID-19 vaccination. Subset here: HCoV-OC43 spike overlapping peptide pool stimulation. The CDR3 DNA is TGTGCCAGCAGTTATCCCGGGACAGGGGGGGATACGCAGTATTTT. This codes for CASSYPGTGGDTQYF.